The 2 T cell receptor beta chains below all came from one sample that was sequenced in a study of control samples from healthy donors and cancer patients. TCRdb's copy holds only in-frame clones and misses some; the assay was immunoSEQ multiplex PCR. The sample yields about 130,000 clones, approximately 92% seen once. Input material: blood. The receptors come from a man between 35 and 55 years old in good health.

The chain joins TRBV3-1 (or the pseudogene TRBV3-2) to TRBJ1-5, with 7 bases that match TRBD1. Germline CDR1 is LGHDT and CDR2 is YNNKEL (reference sequence). The CDR3 is 13 residues long. The V gene end was trimmed by 7 bases and the J gene end by 3 bases; junction bases not matched to a gene: 3. CDR3 sequence (DNA): TGTGCCAGCATGGGACAGTCCAATCAGCCCCAGCATTTT. Its translation: CASMGQSNQPQHF.

The chain couples TRBV9 to TRBJ2-1; no firm D call. The CDR3 loop spans 15 amino acids. Between the trimmed V and J ends, which lost 0 bases and 0 bases, there was a span of 7 bases. Germline CDR1 and CDR2: SGDLS and YYNGEE. The CDR3: CASSVAASSYNEQFF. The CDR3 DNA reads as TGTGCCAGCAGCGTAGCGGCAAGCTCCTACAATGAGCAGTTCTTC. Based on the CDR3 plus reference TRBV9 and TRBJ2-1, the full variable domain is DSGVTQTPKHLITATGQRVTLRCSPRSGDLSVYWYQQSLDQGLQFLIQYYNGEERAKGNILERFSAQQFPDLHSELNLSSLELGDSALYFCASSVAASSYNEQFFGPGTRLTVL.